Following are 32 T cell receptor beta chains from one sample sequenced in a study of shared clonotypes between healthy human individuals. Libraries were prepared by immunoSEQ multiplex PCR; TCRdb keeps only in-frame clonotypes and omits some of them. The table shows some 1,100,000 clones, with more than 75% occurring only once. Sequencing was done on a sample of memory CD4+ T cells from PBMCs. Subset reported: CD45RA-negative fraction. The receptors derive from a man aged 18 to 30 in good health. Some clones in this sample may be carry-over from other donors' samples.

The chain uses TRBV19 and TRBJ1-5; D might be TRBD1 (5 bases). The CDR3 length is 16 residues. V gave up 4 bases and J gave up 2 bases, with 15 bases separating them. Germline V gene data show CDR1 as LNHDA and CDR2 as SQIVND (reference sequence). As DNA, the CDR3 is TGTGCCAGTAGTACCGGCGCCCGAGGGGGCAATCAGCCCCAGCATTTT. This translates into CASSTGARGGNQPQHF.

In this sample, this clone turned up many times. This sample also contains other DNA sequences that code for the same CDR3. The rearrangement uses TRBV5-1 and TRBJ1-1; unclear D gene. The V end was cut by 0 bases, the J end by 1 base, with 4 bases between. The CDR3 consists of 13 residues. Germline assignment: CDR1 SGHRS and CDR2 YFSETQ. CDR3 nucleotides: TGCGCCAGCAGCTTGGTACGGAACACTGAAGCTTTCTTT. The encoded protein is CASSLVRNTEAFF.

V gene TRBV6-4 combines with J gene TRBJ2-2; TRBD2 matches 9 bases. With 6 bases clipped from V and 4 bases from J, the junction kept 12 bases outside the gene matches. Germline V gene lookup returns CDR1 MRHNA and CDR2 SNTAGT. The CDR3 is 17 residues long. The CDR3 coding sequence is TGTGCCAGCAGCATCGGCGGGAGGGCCTCGGGCACCGGGGAGCTGTTTTTT. Translated, it gives CASSIGGRASGTGELFF.

This rearrangement joins TRBV7-2 to TRBJ2-7; 7 nucleotides agree with TRBD2. CDR3 length: 14 amino acids. Germline V gene sequence: CDR1 SGHTA, CDR2 FQGNSA. V gave up 5 bases and J gave up 3 bases; unmatched junction bases: 7. The CDR3 reads CASSISRDYYEQYF. For the CDR3, the DNA is TGTGCCAGCAGCATCTCGCGGGACTACTACGAGCAGTACTTC.

This rearrangement joins TRBV15 to TRBJ2-5, with TRBD1 identical over 8 bases. The CDR3 runs to 15 residues. Germline CDR1 reads LNHNV; CDR2 reads YYDKDF (reference sequence). Trimming at V came to 4 bases and at J to 5 bases, leaving 9 bases not matched to a gene. The CDR3 sequence: CATSTGQAEGETQYF. CDR3 sequence (DNA): TGTGCCACCAGCACGGGACAGGCCGAAGGGGAGACCCAGTACTTC.

This clone appeared a single time. The genes are TRBV11-3 and TRBJ2-5; D perhaps matches TRBD2 (5 bases). Germline-derived CDR1 and CDR2 are SGHNT and YENEEA. The V end was cut by 1 base, the J end by 5 bases, with 14 bases between. This CDR3 has 15 amino acids. CDR3 loop: CASSLGSSGEETQYF. CDR3 nucleotides: TGTGCCAGCAGCTTAGGCTCGTCCGGGGAGGAGACCCAGTACTTC.

This clone was seen just once. The chain joins TRBV28 to TRBJ2-7, with TRBD2 matching 12 bases. The length of the CDR3 is 15 residues. Germline V gives CDR1 MDHEN, CDR2 SYDVKM. V lost 6 bases to trimming and J lost 3 bases; unmatched junction nucleotides: 6. CDR3 sequence (DNA): TGTGCCAGCAGCCCTAGCGGGAGGGCCGACTACGAGCAGTACTTC. As protein: CASSPSGRADYEQYF.

The chain recombines TRBV7-2 with TRBJ1-2; 7 nucleotides match TRBD1. The ends lost 2 bases at V and 3 bases at J; junction bases unmatched: 9. The CDR3 is made up of 16 amino acids. In germline, CDR1 is SGHTA, CDR2 FQGNSA. CDR3 sequence reads: CASSLLGDSFDYGYTF. The CDR3 DNA reads TGTGCCAGCAGCTTATTGGGGGACAGCTTCGACTATGGCTACACCTTC.

The gene calls are TRBV5-6 and TRBJ2-1, with D uncertain. V shed 0 bases and J shed 3 bases, with 19 bases lying between them. This CDR3 spans 18 amino acids. Germline V CDR1 and CDR2: SGHDT, YYEEEE. The CDR3 spells CASSLALRRHLGYNEQFF. Written as DNA, the CDR3 is TGTGCCAGCAGCTTGGCGCTTCGTCGCCATCTGGGCTACAATGAGCAGTTCTTC.

This chain connects TRBV2 to TRBJ2-2; 7 bases map to TRBD1. V gave up 3 bases and J gave up 4 bases; unmatched junction bases: 2. Per the germline V gene, CDR1 is SNHLY and CDR2 is FYNNEI. CDR3 length: 14 residues. The CDR3: CASSERGLTGELFF. The CDR3 nucleotides are TGTGCCAGCAGTGAGAGGGGGCTCACCGGGGAGCTGTTTTTT.

V is TRBV30 and J is TRBJ1-5; D call uncertain. V lost 5 bases to trimming and J lost 6 bases, with 29 bases between them. The germline CDR1 and CDR2 sequences are GTSNPN and SVGIG (reference sequence). This CDR3 has 18 amino acids. The CDR3 nucleotides read TGTGCCTGGCTGCTTAAGGTCGCAGGTGCAGAGGGAGGTCAGCCCCAGCATTTT. Its translation is CAWLLKVAGAEGGQPQHF.

The V and J genes are TRBV11-3 and TRBJ2-7; D uncertain. This CDR3 is built from 13 residues. The V gene lost 1 base and the J gene lost 5 bases, with 9 bases spanning the gap. Germline V gene sequence: CDR1 SGHNT, CDR2 YENEEA. The CDR3 DNA reads as TGTGCCAGCAGCTTAGGCCCTGAGGACGAGCAGTACTTC. This translates into CASSLGPEDEQYF.

The genes are TRBV7-2 and TRBJ2-3; D perhaps matches TRBD2 (5 bases). Looked up from germline, CDR1 is SGHTA and CDR2 is FQGNSA. Between the trimmed V and J ends, which lost 3 bases and 0 bases, there was a span of 10 bases. The CDR3 sequence is 15 residues long. The CDR3 coding sequence is TGTGCCAGCAGCTTCGGAGGATCAAGCACAGATACGCAGTATTTT. Its translation: CASSFGGSSTDTQYF.

As concerns this clone: The sample contains more than one DNA sequence encoding this CDR3. CDR3 in DNA: TGCGCCAGCAGCTTGGGACAGATCACTGAAGCTTTCTTT. It is translated as CASSLGQITEAFF. The rearrangement links TRBV5-1 to TRBJ1-1, with a tentative D call TRBD1 (5 bases). Germline V gene data show CDR1 as SGHRS and CDR2 as YFSETQ. Trimming took off 0 bases at V and 4 bases at J, with 7 bases between the two ends. This CDR3 region has 13 residues.

The chain joins TRBV4-3 to TRBJ2-2; TRBD1 matches 9 bases. CDR3 length equals 16 residues. The J segment lost 7 bases and the V segment lost 0 bases, leaving 6 bases of the junction unmatched. Germline-derived CDR1 and CDR2 are LGHNA and YSLEER. CDR3 DNA: TGCGCCAGCAGCCAAGATAGGGGACAGGGATTCGGGGAGCTGTTTTTT. Protein: CASSQDRGQGFGELFF.

This chain uses TRBV5-1 with TRBJ2-4; D unclear. This CDR3 has 15 residues. Trimming removed 3 bases from V and 5 bases from J, with 15 bases in between. CDR1 SGHRS and CDR2 YFSETQ come from the germline V gene. In DNA form, the CDR3 reads TGCGCCAGCAGCTACCGGATAGCCATGGAAAACATTCAGTACTTC. This gives the protein CASSYRIAMENIQYF.

The J gene is TRBJ2-1, the V gene TRBV9; 8 positions match TRBD2. Germline lookup yields CDR1 SGDLS and CDR2 YYNGEE. Germline trimming cut 3 bases from V and 3 bases from J; bases unmatched to any gene: 5. The CDR3 has 15 residues. CDR3 region: CASSERGLNYNEQFF. The CDR3 coding sequence is TGTGCCAGCAGCGAGCGGGGGCTGAACTACAATGAGCAGTTCTTC.

This clone was seen only a few times. The rearrangement joins TRBV30 to TRBJ2-7, with D possibly being TRBD1 or TRBD2 (5 bases each). This CDR3 is built from 13 residues. The V end was cut by 2 bases, the J end by 4 bases, with 12 bases between. CDR1 is GTSNPN and CDR2 is SVGIG in the germline V gene (reference sequence). The CDR3 reads CAWSTPGLYEQYF. The CDR3 region has the DNA TGTGCCTGGAGTACGCCGGGGCTATACGAGCAGTACTTC.

The V and J genes are TRBV19 and TRBJ1-5, with 8 bases identical to TRBD1. CDR3 length: 14 residues. Germline V lookup: CDR1 LNHDA, CDR2 SQIVND (reference sequence). Losses at the gene ends were 7 bases for V and 4 bases for J; bases not matched to a gene: 6. CDR3: CASTEGTGNQPQHF. The CDR3 nucleotides are TGTGCCAGTACCGAAGGGACAGGTAATCAGCCCCAGCATTTT.

This clone was found once. The V and J genes are TRBV27 and TRBJ2-3; 11 bases align to TRBD2. V was pared by 5 bases and J by 5 bases, with 18 bases of the junction left unmatched. Germline loops: CDR1 MNHEY, CDR2 SMNVEV (reference sequence). This CDR3 is 19 amino acids long. This CDR3 reads CASSPKRLAGGLKGDTQYF. DNA for the CDR3: TGTGCCAGCAGTCCTAAGCGGCTAGCGGGAGGACTTAAGGGAGATACGCAGTATTTT.

The V gene is TRBV15, the J gene TRBJ2-3; 11 nucleotides agree with TRBD1. This CDR3 has 15 amino acids. From germline, CDR1 is LNHNV and CDR2 YYDKDF (reference sequence). Unmatched junction bases numbered 3, after V lost 3 bases and J lost 4 bases. As DNA, the CDR3 is TGTGCCACCAGCAGGGACAGGGGGCGTGCAGATACGCAGTATTTT. Translated, it gives CATSRDRGRADTQYF. Full variable domain (outside the CDR3, taken from reference TRBV15 and TRBJ2-3): DAMVIQNPRYQVTQFGKPVTLSCSQTLNHNVMYWYQQKSSQAPKLLFHYYDKDFNNEADTPDNFQSRRPNTSFCFLDIRSPGLGDTAMYLCATSRDRGRADTQYFGPGTRLTVL.

This clone occurred once. The DNA of the CDR3 is TGTGCCAGCAGCTTAGGGTCCAGTAGGGTCAATGAGCAGTTCTTC. Translating it yields CASSLGSSRVNEQFF. The chain combines TRBV11-2 with TRBJ2-1, with D unclear. There are 15 residues in the CDR3. Germline V gene lookup returns CDR1 SGHAT and CDR2 FQNNGV. Trimming left V 1 base short and J 6 bases short, with 13 bases between.

The chain links TRBV4-1 to TRBJ2-2, with TRBD1 identical over 8 bases. The CDR3 has 15 residues. Germline V lookup: CDR1 MGHRA, CDR2 YSYEKL. Trimming at V came to 6 bases and at J to 1 base, leaving 4 bases not matched to a gene. The CDR3 region has the DNA TGCGCCAGCAGATTGGGGACAGGGAACACCGGGGAGCTGTTTTTT. This sequence encodes CASRLGTGNTGELFF.

The rearrangement joins TRBV10-2 to TRBJ2-7; D is ambiguous. The CDR3 is 14 residues long. The ends were cut back, 4 bases at V and 0 bases at J, with 10 bases in the middle. Germline V gene sequence: CDR1 WSHSY, CDR2 SAAADI. Here the CDR3 DNA reads TGCGCCAGCAGTGGGCTAGGCAGCTCCTACGAGCAGTACTTC. This gives the protein CASSGLGSSYEQYF.

This clone was seen a few times. The genes are TRBV7-9 and TRBJ2-7; D is uncertain. V lost 1 base to trimming and J lost 2 bases, with 15 bases between them. In germline, CDR1 is SEHNR, CDR2 FQNEAQ (reference sequence). The length of the CDR3 is 16 residues. DNA for the CDR3: TGTGCCAGCAGCTTAGGGGCAGGAAGATTCCCCTACGAGCAGTACTTC. Residues: CASSLGAGRFPYEQYF.

This clone was counted only a few times. The chain carries TRBV28 and TRBJ2-2; the match to TRBD1 covers 11 bases. The germline V gene has CDR1 MDHEN and CDR2 SYDVKM. There are 15 residues in the CDR3. V was clipped by 8 bases and J by 4 bases; unmatched bases: 6. This CDR3 reads CASVDRGPGTGELFF. The CDR3 nucleotides are TGTGCCAGCGTGGACAGGGGGCCGGGCACCGGGGAGCTGTTTTTT.

V gene TRBV28 combines with J gene TRBJ2-6; 7 positions agree with TRBD1. Germline trimming cut 5 bases from V and 4 bases from J; bases unmatched to any gene: 8. Germline-derived CDR1 and CDR2 are MDHEN and SYDVKM. CDR3 size: 16 residues. CDR3 bases: TGTGCCAGCAGTCCATTACAGGGGACAGGGGCCAACGTCCTGACTTTC. Translation gives CASSPLQGTGANVLTF.

With respect to this clone: The junction and the germline gene differ at one end; a read error may be behind it. Other DNA sequences from this sample encode an identical CDR3 as well. The chain carries TRBV29-1 and TRBJ1-1; unclear D gene. Germline CDR1 reads SQVTM; CDR2 reads ANQGSEA. The CDR3 totals 10 residues. CDR3 bases: TGCAGCGTTATGTACACCGAAGCTTTCTTT. Translating gives CSVMYTEAFF. The full variable domain, completed using reference TRBV29-1 and TRBJ1-1, is SAVISQKPSRDICQRGTSLTIQCQVDSQVTMMFWYRQQPGQSLTLIATANQGSEATYESGFVIDKFPISRPNLTFSTLTVSNMSPEDSSIYLCSVMYTEAFFGQGTRLTVV.

V gene TRBV28 combines with J gene TRBJ1-2; D not certain. The CDR3 is 15 residues long. Germline V gene data show CDR1 as MDHEN and CDR2 as SYDVKM. V was cut by 7 bases and J by 0 bases, with 15 bases left in between. DNA of the CDR3: TGTGCCAGCAAGGCCAACGGTAACGCTAACTATGGCTACACCTTC. It codes for CASKANGNANYGYTF.

The chain combines TRBV30 with TRBJ1-6; D perhaps matches TRBD1 (5 bases). V dropped 3 bases and J dropped 10 bases, with 10 bases sitting between them. This CDR3 is built from 12 residues. The germline CDR1 and CDR2 sequences are GTSNPN and SVGIG (reference sequence). The CDR3 protein is CAWRQGPSPLHF. In DNA form, the CDR3 reads TGTGCCTGGAGGCAGGGACCGTCACCCCTCCACTTT.

The chain couples TRBV18 to TRBJ1-2; TRBD1 agrees at 10 bases. The length of the CDR3 is 15 residues. Trimming at V came to 2 bases and at J to 4 bases, leaving 4 bases not matched to a gene. The germline V gene encodes CDR1 KGHSH and CDR2 LQKENI. The CDR3 nucleotides read TGTGCCAGCTCACCAGGGACAGGGGAGGCCTATGGCTACACCTTC. Its translation is CASSPGTGEAYGYTF.

The chain has TRBV7-9 and TRBJ2-7, with 9 nucleotides matching TRBD1. The CDR3 covers 15 residues. The J segment lost 2 bases and the V segment lost 5 bases, leaving 7 bases of the junction unmatched. Germline V CDR1 and CDR2: SEHNR, FQNEAQ (reference sequence). The CDR3 DNA is TGTGCCAGCAGCAAGATGGGACAGGGTCCCTACGAGCAGTACTTC. The encoded protein is CASSKMGQGPYEQYF.